Listed below are T cell receptor beta chains from one sample, sequenced in a study of siplizumab effects on memory and regulatory T cells. Sequencing was performed with immunoSEQ multiplex PCR; in TCRdb, only in-frame clones are kept and a portion is missing. Of about 100,000 clones listed, about 91% are singletons. Sequenced sample: CD4+ T cells sorted from blood. These receptors all stem from a human donor in good health. The conserved cysteine and the conserved F or W are not part of the CDR3 here. Fields, in order: CDR3 length, V gene, J gene, CDR3 protein.

9	TRBV20-1	TRBJ2-5	SAKLSETQY
16	TRBV19	TRBJ2-3	ASSVTSGTLSSTDTQY
12	TRBV19	TRBJ1-1	ASRGQGRNTEAF
12	TRBV29-1	TRBJ1-5	SVDANRGTQPQH
14	TRBV9	TRBJ2-7	ASSEIAGTENYEQY
11	TRBV5-1	TRBJ1-2	ASSLDSGYGYT
12	TRBV5-1	TRBJ2-5	ASSSGGPQETQY
13	TRBV6-6	TRBJ1-5	ASTRYPTEGRPQH
12	TRBV10-3	TRBJ1-2	AISGTLPNYGYT
11	TRBV5-4	TRBJ1-2	ASSTAGGFGYT
13	TRBV10-3	TRBJ2-3	AISESVASTDTQY
14	TRBV2	TRBJ2-3	ASSAGWGGGTDTQY
12	TRBV28	TRBJ1-2	ASRIQVSNYGYT
15	TRBV6-4	TRBJ2-1	ASSDSSSGGILNEQF
11	TRBV6-1	TRBJ1-2	ASSDRANYGYT
10	TRBV6-6	TRBJ2-7	ASRGWTSEQY
13	TRBV2	TRBJ2-3	ASNLAGISTDTQY
14	TRBV4-3	TRBJ2-3	ASSQEEGVVGGTQY
12	TRBV28	TRBJ2-7	ASSLEGEGNEQY
13	TRBV30	TRBJ1-2	AWRNQTRRGDGYT
13	TRBV6-6	TRBJ2-1	ASREVSGGAVEQF
12	TRBV7-3	TRBJ1-2	ASSLGGWSYGYT
13	TRBV7-8	TRBJ1-6	ASSLVTGSHSPLH
11	TRBV18	TRBJ1-4	ASRQGGYEKLF
13	TRBV11-3	TRBJ2-3	ASSQGGPGTDTQY
12	TRBV6-6	TRBJ1-1	ASVRGRGYTEAF
13	TRBV2	TRBJ1-2	ASSVDGGDNYGYT
13	TRBV10-2	TRBJ1-5	ASSDPTLGGWPQH
17	TRBV5-5	TRBJ1-1	ASSLLNRDRVISDTEAF
14	TRBV5-4	TRBJ2-6	ASTPLSDSGANVLT
13	TRBV6-5	TRBJ2-2	ASSYPSGGTGELF
15	TRBV5-1	TRBJ1-1	ASRRSGQSRENTEAF
9	TRBV30	TRBJ1-1	AWSARNEAF
13	TRBV10-3	TRBJ2-1	AISDTGLATNEQF
11	TRBV11-2	TRBJ1-3	ASSLGALYTIY
11	TRBV6-1	TRBJ2-2	ASTWSGTGELF
13	TRBV6-6	TRBJ1-1	ASSSRTDLNTEAF
12	TRBV29-1	TRBJ1-2	SAPREWVGYGYT
14	TRBV7-2	TRBJ1-1	ASSLVNIREVSEAF
16	TRBV4-1	TRBJ1-6	ASSQDLQLSSYNSPLH
11	TRBV25-1	TRBJ1-2	ASSPGFSYGYT
12	TRBV9	TRBJ2-3	ASSVGISTDTQY
13	TRBV14	TRBJ1-3	ASSQYAGPGNTIY
12	TRBV6-1	TRBJ1-1	ASSEFSQVGEAF
16	TRBV10-1	TRBJ1-4	ASSDVSGIGGANEKLF